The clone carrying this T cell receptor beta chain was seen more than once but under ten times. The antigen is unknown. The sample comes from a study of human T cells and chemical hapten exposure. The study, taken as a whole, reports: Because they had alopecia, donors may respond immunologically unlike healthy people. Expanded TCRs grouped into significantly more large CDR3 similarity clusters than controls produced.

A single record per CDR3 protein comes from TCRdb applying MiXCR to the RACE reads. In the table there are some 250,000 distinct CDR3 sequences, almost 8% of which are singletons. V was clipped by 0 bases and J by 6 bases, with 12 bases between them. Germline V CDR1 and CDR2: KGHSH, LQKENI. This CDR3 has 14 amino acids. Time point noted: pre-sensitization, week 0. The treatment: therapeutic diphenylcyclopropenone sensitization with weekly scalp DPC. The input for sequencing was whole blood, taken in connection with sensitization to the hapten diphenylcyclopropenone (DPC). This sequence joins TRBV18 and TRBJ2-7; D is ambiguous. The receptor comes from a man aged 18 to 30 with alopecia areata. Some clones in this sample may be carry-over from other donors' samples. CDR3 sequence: CASSPPRTASEQYF. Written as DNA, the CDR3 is TGTGCCAGCTCACCACCGAGAACGGCGAGCGAGCAGTACTTC.